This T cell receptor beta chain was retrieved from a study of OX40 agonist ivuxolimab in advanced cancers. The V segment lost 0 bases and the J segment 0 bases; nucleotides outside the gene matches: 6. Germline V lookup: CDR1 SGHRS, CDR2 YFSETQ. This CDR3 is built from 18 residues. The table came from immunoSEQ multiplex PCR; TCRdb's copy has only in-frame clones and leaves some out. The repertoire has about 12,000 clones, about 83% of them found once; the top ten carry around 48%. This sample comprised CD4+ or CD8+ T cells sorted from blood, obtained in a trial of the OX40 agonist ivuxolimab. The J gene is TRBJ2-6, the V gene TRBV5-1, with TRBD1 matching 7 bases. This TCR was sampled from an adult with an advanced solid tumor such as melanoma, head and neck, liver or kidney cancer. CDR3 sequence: CASSLVATGYSGANVLTF. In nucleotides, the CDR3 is TGCGCCAGCAGCTTGGTCGCGACAGGGTACTCTGGGGCCAACGTCCTGACTTTC. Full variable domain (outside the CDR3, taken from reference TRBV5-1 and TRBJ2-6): KAGVTQTPRYLIKTRGQQVTLSCSPISGHRSVSWYQQTPGQGLQFLFEYFSETQRNKGNFPGRFSGRQFSNSRSEMNVSTLELGDSALYLCASSLVATGYSGANVLTFGAGSRLTVL.